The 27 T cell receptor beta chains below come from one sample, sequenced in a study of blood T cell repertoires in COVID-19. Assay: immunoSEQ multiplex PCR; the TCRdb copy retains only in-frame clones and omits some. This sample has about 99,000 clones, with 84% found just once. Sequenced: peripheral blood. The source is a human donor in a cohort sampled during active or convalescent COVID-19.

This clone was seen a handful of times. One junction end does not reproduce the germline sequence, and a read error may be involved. The CDR3: CASSLTVGQANTEAFF. Here the CDR3 DNA reads TGTGCCAGCAGCCTAACCGTGGGACAGGCGAACACTGAAGCTTTCTTT. The chain combines TRBV7-3 with TRBJ1-1; 8 nucleotides match TRBD1. CDR3 length equals 16 residues. CDR1 and CDR2 (germline): SGHTA, FQGTGA.

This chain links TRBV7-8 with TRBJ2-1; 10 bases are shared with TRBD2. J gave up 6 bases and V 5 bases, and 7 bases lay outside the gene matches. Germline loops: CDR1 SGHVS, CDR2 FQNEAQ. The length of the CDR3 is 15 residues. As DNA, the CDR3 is TGTGCCAGCAGCCGAGGGCTAGCGGGAGTCAATGAGCAGTTCTTC. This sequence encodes CASSRGLAGVNEQFF.

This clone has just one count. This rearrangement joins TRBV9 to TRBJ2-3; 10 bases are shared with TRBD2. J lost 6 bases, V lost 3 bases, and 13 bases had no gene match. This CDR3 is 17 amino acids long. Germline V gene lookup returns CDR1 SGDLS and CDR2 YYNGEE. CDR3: CASSAPPSGGAGDTQYF. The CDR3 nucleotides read TGTGCCAGCAGCGCCCCCCCGAGCGGGGGGGCGGGGGATACGCAGTATTTT. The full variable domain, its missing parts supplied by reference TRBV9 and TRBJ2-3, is DSGVTQTPKHLITATGQRVTLRCSPRSGDLSVYWYQQSLDQGLQFLIQYYNGEERAKGNILERFSAQQFPDLHSELNLSSLELGDSALYFCASSAPPSGGAGDTQYFGPGTRLTVL.

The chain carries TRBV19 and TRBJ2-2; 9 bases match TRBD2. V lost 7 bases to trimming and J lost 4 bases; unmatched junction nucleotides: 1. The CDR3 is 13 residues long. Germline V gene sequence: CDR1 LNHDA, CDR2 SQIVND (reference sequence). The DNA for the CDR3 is TGTGCCAGTAATAGCGGGGGCACCGGGGAGCTGTTTTTT. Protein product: CASNSGGTGELFF.

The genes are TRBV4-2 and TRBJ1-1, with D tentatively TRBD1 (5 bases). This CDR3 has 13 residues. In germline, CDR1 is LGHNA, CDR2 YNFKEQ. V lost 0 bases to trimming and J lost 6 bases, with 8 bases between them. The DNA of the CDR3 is TGTGCCAGCAGCCAAGATCGGGGGTCTGAAGCTTTCTTT. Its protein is CASSQDRGSEAFF.

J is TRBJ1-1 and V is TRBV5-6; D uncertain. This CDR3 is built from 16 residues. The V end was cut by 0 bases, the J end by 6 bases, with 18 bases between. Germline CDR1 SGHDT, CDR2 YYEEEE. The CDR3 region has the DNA TGTGCCAGCAGCTTGGGACCTAGGATCGCACTGCCTGAAGCTTTCTTT. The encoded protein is CASSLGPRIALPEAFF.

CDR3 sequence: CASSLFFIYRQVSHNEQFF. For the CDR3, the DNA is TGTGCCAGCAGCTTATTTTTCATTTATCGGCAGGTCTCTCACAATGAGCAGTTCTTC. This chain joins TRBV7-2 and TRBJ2-1; D gene unclear. There are 19 residues in the CDR3. V lost 2 bases and J lost 5, with 25 bases in between. Germline-derived CDR1 and CDR2 are SGHTA and FQGNSA. Combining the CDR3 with reference TRBV7-2 and TRBJ2-1 gives the whole variable domain GAGVSQSPSNKVTEKGKDVELRCDPISGHTALYWYRQSLGQGLEFLIYFQGNSAPDKSGLPSDRFSAERTGGSVSTLTIQRTQQEDSAVYLCASSLFFIYRQVSHNEQFFGPGTRLTVL.

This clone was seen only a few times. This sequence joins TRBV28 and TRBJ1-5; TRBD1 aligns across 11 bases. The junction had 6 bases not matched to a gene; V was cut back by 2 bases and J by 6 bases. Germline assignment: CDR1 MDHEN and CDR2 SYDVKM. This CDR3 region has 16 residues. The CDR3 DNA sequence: TGTGCCAGCAGTTTAACCCCCGGGACAGGGGGTCAGCCCCAGCATTTT. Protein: CASSLTPGTGGQPQHF.

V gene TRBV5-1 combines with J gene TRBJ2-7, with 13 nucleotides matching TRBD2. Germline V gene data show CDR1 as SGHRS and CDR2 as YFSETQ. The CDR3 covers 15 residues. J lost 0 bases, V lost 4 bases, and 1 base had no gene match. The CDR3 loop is CASSRTSGGSYEQYF. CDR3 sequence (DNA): TGCGCCAGCAGCCGGACTAGCGGGGGCTCCTACGAGCAGTACTTC.

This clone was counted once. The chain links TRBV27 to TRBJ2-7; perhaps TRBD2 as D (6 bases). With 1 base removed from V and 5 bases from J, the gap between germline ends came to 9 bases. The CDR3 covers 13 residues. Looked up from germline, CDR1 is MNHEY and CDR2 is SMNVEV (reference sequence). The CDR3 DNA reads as TGTGCCAGCAGTTTATTGGGGGGTAACGAGCAGTACTTC. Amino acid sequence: CASSLLGGNEQYF.

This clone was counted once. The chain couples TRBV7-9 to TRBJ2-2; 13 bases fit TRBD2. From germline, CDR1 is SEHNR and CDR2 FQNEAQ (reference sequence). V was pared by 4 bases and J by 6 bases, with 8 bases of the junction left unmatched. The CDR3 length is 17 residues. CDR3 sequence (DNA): TGTGCCAGCAGCTCTGGACTAGCGGGGGCCTTATCCGGGGAGCTGTTTTTT. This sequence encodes CASSSGLAGALSGELFF. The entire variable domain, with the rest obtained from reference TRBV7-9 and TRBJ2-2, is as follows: DTGVSQNPRHKITKRGQNVTFRCDPISEHNRLYWYRQTLGQGPEFLTYFQNEAQLEKSRLLSDRFSAERPKGSFSTLEIQRTEQGDSAMYLCASSSGLAGALSGELFFGEGSRLTVL.

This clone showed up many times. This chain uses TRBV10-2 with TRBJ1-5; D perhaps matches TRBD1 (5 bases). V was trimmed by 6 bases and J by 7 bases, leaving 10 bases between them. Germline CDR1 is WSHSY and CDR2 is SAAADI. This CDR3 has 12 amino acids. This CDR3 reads CASRGEKQPQHF. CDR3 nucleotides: TGCGCCAGCAGAGGGGAAAAACAGCCCCAGCATTTT.

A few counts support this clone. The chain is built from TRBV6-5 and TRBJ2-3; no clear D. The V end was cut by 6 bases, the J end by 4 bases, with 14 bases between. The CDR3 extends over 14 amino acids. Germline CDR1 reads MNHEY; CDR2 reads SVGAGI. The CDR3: CASSLRSEADTQYF. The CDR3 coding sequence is TGTGCCAGCAGCTTGCGGAGCGAGGCAGATACGCAGTATTTT.

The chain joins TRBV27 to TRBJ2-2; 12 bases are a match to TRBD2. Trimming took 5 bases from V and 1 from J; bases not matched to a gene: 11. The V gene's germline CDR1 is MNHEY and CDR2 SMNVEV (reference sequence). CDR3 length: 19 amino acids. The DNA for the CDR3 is TGTGCCAGCAGTGCCCGACTAGCGGGGGATCTAAAGAACACCGGGGAGCTGTTTTTT. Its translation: CASSARLAGDLKNTGELFF.

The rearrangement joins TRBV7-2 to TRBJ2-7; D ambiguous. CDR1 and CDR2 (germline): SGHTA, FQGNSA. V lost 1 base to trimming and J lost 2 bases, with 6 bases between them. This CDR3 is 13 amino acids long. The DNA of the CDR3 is TGTGCCAGCAGCTTAGAATCCACCTACGAGCAGTACTTC. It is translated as CASSLESTYEQYF.

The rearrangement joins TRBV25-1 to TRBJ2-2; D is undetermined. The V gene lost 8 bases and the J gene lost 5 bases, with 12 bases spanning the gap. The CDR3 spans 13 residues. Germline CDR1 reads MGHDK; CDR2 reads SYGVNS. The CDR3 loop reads CASCPSWTGELFF. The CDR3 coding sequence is TGTGCCAGCTGCCCTAGTTGGACCGGGGAGCTGTTTTTT.

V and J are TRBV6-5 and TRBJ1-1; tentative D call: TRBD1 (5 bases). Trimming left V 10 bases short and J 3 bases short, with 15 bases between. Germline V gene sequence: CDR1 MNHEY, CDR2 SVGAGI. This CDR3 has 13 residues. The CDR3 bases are TGTGCCAACAGAGGACAAACCGACACTGAAGCTTTCTTT. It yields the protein CANRGQTDTEAFF.

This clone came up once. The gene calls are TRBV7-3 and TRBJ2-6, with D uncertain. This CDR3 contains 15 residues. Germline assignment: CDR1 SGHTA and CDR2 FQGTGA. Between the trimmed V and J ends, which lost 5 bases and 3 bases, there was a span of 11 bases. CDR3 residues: CASSQRLSGANVLTF. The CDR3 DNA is TGTGCCAGCAGCCAACGGTTGAGTGGGGCCAACGTCCTGACTTTC. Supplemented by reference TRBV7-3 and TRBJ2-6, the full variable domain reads GAGVSQTPSNKVTEKGKYVELRCDPISGHTALYWYRQSLGQGPEFLIYFQGTGAADDSGLPNDRFFAVRPEGSVSTLKIQRTERGDSAVYLCASSQRLSGANVLTFGAGSRLTVL.

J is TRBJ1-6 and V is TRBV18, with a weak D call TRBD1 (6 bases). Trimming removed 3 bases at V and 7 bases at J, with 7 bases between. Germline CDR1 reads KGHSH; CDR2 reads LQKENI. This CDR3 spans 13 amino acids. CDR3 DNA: TGTGCCAGCTCACCCGGACAGAATTCACCCCTCCACTTT. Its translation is CASSPGQNSPLHF.

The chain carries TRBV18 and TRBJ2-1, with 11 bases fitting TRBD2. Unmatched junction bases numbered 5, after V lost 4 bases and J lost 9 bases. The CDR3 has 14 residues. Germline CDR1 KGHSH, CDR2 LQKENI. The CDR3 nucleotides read TGTGCCAGCTCACTCGGGACTAGCGGCCTTGAGCAGTTCTTC. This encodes CASSLGTSGLEQFF. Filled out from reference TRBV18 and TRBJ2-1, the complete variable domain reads NAGVMQNPRHLVRRRGQEARLRCSPMKGHSHVYWYRQLPEEGLKFMVYLQKENIIDESGMPKERFSAEFPKEGPSILRIQQVVRGDSAAYFCASSLGTSGLEQFFGPGTRLTVL.

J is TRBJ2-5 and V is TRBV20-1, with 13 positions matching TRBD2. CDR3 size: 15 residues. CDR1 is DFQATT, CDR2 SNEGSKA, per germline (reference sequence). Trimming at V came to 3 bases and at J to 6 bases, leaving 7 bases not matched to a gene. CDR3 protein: CSASTSGGARKTQYF. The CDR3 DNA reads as TGCAGTGCTAGTACTAGCGGGGGGGCTCGGAAGACCCAGTACTTC.

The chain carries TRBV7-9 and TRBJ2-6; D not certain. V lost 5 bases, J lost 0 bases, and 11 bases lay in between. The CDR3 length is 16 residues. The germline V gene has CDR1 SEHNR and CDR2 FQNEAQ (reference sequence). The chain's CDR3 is CASSPRTFSGANVLTF. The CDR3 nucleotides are TGTGCCAGCAGCCCGAGAACTTTCTCTGGGGCCAACGTCCTGACTTTC.

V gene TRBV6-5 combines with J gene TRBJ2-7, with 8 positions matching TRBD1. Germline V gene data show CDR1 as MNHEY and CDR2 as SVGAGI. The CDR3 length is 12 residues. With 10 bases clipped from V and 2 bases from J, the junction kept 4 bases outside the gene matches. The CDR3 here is CATGTGTYEQYF. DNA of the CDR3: TGTGCCACCGGGACAGGAACCTACGAGCAGTACTTC.

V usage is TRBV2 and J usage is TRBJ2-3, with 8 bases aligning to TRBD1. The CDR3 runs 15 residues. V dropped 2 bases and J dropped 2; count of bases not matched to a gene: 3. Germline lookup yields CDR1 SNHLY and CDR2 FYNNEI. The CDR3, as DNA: TGTGCCAGCAGTGAAACAGGGGGTTTCACAGATACGCAGTATTTT. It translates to CASSETGGFTDTQYF.

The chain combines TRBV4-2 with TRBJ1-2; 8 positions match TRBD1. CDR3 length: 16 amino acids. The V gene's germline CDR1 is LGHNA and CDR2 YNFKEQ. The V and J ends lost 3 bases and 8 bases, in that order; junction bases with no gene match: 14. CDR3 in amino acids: CASSHQNRQGTGGYTF. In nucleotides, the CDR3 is TGTGCCAGCAGCCACCAAAACCGACAGGGGACGGGGGGCTACACCTTC.

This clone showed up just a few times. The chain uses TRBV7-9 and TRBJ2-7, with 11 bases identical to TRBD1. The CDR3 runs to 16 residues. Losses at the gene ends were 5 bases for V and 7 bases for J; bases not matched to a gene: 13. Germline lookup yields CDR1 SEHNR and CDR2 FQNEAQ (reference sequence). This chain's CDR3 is CASSRVLGQGAEEQYF. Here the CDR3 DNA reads TGTGCCAGCAGCCGAGTCCTTGGACAGGGGGCCGAAGAGCAGTACTTC.

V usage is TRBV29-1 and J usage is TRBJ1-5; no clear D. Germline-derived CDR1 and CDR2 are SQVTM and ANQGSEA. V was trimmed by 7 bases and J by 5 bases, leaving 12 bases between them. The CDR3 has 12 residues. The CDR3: CSAAELDQPQHF. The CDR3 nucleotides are TGCAGCGCCGCAGAGCTAGATCAGCCCCAGCATTTT.